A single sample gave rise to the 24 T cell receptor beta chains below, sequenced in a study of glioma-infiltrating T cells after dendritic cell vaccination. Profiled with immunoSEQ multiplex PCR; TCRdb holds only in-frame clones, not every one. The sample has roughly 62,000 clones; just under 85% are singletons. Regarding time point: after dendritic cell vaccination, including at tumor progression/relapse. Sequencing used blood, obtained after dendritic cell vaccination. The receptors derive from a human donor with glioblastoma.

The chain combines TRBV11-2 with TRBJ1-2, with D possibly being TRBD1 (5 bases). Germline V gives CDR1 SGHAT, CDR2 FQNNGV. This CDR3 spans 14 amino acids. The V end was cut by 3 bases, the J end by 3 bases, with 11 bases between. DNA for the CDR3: TGTGCCAGCAGCTTCGTGGGGGGGGACTATGGCTACACCTTC. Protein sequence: CASSFVGGDYGYTF.

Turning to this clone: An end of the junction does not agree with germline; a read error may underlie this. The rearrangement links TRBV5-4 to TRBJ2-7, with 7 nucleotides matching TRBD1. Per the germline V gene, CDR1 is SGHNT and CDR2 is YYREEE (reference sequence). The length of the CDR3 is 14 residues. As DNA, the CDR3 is TGTGCCAGCAGCTTGAGGGGGCGCTCCCACGAGCAGTACTTC. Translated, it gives CASSLRGRSHEQYF.

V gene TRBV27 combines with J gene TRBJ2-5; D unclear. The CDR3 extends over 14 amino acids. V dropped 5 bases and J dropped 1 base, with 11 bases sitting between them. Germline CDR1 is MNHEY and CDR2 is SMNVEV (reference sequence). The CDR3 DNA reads TGTGCCAGCAGTCTATTCCGGTCCCAAGAGACCCAGTACTTC. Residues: CASSLFRSQETQYF.

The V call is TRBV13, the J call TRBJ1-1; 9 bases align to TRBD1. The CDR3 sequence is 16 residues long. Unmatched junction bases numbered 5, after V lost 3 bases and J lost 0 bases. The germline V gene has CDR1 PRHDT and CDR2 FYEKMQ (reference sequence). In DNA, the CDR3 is TGTGCCAGCAGCTTGGGACAGGGACCTATGAACACTGAAGCTTTCTTT. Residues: CASSLGQGPMNTEAFF.

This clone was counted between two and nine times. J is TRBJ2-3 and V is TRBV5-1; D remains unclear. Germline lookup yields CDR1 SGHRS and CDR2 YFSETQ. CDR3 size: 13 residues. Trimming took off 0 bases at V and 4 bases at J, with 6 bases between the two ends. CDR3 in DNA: TGCGCCAGCAGCTTGGTTGGGCCAGATACGCAGTATTTT. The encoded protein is CASSLVGPDTQYF.

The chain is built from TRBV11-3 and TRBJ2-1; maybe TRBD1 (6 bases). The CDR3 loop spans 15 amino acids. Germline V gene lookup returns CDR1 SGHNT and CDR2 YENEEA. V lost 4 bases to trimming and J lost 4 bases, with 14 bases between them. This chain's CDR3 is CASSSTGLRYNEQFF. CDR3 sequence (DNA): TGTGCCAGCAGCTCTACAGGGTTGCGTTACAATGAGCAGTTCTTC.

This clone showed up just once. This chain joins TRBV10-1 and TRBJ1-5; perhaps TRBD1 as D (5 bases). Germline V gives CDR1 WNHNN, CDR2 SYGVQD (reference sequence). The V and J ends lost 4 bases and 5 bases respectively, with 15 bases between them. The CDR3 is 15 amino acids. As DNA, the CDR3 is TGCGCCAGCAGTGGATGGGGGGTAATGGATCAGCCCCAGCATTTT. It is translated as CASSGWGVMDQPQHF.

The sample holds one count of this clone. The CDR3 spells CASSPRQLQSTDTQYF. The CDR3 nucleotides read TGTGCCAGCAGCCCACGTCAACTTCAAAGCACAGATACGCAGTATTTT. This chain connects TRBV4-2 to TRBJ2-3; D gene ambiguous. V gave up 4 bases and J gave up 0 bases, with 14 bases separating them. CDR1 and CDR2 from the germline V gene are LGHNA and YNFKEQ. The CDR3 runs to 16 residues.

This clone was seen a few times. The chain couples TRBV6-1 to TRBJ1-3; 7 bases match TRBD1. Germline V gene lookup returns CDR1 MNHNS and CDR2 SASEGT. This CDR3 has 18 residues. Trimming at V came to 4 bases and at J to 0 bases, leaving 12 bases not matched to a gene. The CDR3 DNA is TGTGCCAGCAGTGCCGGGACAGCGTTACCTACCTCTGGAAACACCATATATTTT. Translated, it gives CASSAGTALPTSGNTIYF.

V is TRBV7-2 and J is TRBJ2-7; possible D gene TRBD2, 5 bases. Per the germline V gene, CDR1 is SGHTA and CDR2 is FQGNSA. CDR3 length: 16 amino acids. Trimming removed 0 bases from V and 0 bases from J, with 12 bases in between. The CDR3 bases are TGTGCCAGCAGCTTAGCTCCCGCAACTAGCTCCTACGAGCAGTACTTC. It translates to CASSLAPATSSYEQYF.

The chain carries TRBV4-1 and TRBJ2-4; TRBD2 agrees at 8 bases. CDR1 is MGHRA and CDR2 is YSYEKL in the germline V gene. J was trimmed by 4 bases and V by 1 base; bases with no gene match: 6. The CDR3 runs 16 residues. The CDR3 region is CASSQVGRGGKNIQYF. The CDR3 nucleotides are TGCGCCAGCAGCCAAGTCGGTCGGGGGGGGAAAAACATTCAGTACTTC.

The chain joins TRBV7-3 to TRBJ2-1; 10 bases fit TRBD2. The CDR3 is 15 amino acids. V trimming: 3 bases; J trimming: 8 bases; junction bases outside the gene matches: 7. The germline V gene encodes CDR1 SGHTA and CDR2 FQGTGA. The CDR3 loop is CASSLQRGGRDEQFF. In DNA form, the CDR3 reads TGTGCCAGCAGCTTGCAGCGGGGGGGCCGGGATGAGCAGTTCTTC.

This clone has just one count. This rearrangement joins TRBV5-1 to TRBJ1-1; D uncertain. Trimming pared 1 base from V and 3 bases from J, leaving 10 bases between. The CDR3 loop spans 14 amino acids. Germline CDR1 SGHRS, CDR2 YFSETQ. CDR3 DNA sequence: TGCGCCAGCAGCTTGTCTCGGGGTGACACTGAAGCTTTCTTT. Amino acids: CASSLSRGDTEAFF.

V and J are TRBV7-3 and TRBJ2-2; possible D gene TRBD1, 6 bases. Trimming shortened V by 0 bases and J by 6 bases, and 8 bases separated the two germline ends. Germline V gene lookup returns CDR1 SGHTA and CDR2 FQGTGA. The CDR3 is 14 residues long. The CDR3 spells CASSLTWTAGELFF. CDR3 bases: TGTGCCAGCAGCTTAACTTGGACAGCCGGGGAGCTGTTTTTT.

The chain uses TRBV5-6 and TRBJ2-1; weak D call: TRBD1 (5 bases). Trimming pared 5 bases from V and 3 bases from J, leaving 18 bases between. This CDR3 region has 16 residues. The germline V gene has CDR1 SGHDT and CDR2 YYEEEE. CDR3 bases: TGTGCCAGCAGTTATGCCGCGACAGCGCTCTACAATGAGCAGTTCTTC. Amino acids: CASSYAATALYNEQFF.

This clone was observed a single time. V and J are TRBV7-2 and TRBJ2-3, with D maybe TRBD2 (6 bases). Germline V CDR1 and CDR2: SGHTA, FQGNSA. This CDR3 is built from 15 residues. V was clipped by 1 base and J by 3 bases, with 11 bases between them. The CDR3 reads CASSLGFGGTDTQYF. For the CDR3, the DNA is TGTGCCAGCAGCTTAGGATTTGGGGGGACAGATACGCAGTATTTT.

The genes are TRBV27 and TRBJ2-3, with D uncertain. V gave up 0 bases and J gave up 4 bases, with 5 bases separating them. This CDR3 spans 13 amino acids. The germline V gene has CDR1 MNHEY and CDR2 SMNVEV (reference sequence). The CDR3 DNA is TGTGCCAGCAGTTTATCCCGGGCAGATACGCAGTATTTT. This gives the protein CASSLSRADTQYF.

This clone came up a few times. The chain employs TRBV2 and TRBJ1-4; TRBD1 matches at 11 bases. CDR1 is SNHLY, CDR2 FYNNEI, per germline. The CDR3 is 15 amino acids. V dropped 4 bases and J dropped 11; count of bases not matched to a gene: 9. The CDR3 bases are TGTGCCAGCAGTGTTGTAGGGGACAGGGGGATTAAACTGTTTTTT. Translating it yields CASSVVGDRGIKLFF. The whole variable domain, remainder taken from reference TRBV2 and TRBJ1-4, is EPEVTQTPSHQVTQMGQEVILRCVPISNHLYFYWYRQILGQKVEFLVSFYNNEISEKSEIFDDQFSVERPDGSNFTLKIRSTKLEDSAMYFCASSVVGDRGIKLFFGSGTQLSVL.

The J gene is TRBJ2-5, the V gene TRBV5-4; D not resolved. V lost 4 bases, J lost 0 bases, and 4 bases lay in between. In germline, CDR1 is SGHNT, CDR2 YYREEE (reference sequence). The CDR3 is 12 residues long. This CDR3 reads CASSVDQETQYF. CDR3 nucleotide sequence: TGTGCCAGCAGCGTCGACCAAGAGACCCAGTACTTC.

DNA of the CDR3: TGCGCCAGCAGTGGGGGACTAGCGGGGTTTAATGAGCAGTTCTTC. Amino acid sequence: CASSGGLAGFNEQFF. The J gene is TRBJ2-1, the V gene TRBV5-1; 13 bases are shared with TRBD2. The V gene end was trimmed by 5 bases and the J gene end by 7 bases; junction bases not matched to a gene: 6. The CDR3 runs to 15 residues. CDR1 and CDR2 (germline): SGHRS, YFSETQ. The complete variable domain, with remaining parts taken from reference TRBV5-1 and TRBJ2-1, reads KAGVTQTPRYLIKTRGQQVTLSCSPISGHRSVSWYQQTPGQGLQFLFEYFSETQRNKGNFPGRFSGRQFSNSRSEMNVSTLELGDSALYLCASSGGLAGFNEQFFGPGTRLTVL.

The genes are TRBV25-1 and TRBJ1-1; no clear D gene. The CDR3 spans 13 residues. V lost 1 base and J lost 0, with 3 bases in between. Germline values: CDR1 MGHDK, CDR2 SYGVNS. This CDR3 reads CASSESMNTEAFF. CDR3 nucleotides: TGTGCCAGCAGTGAATCCATGAACACTGAAGCTTTCTTT.

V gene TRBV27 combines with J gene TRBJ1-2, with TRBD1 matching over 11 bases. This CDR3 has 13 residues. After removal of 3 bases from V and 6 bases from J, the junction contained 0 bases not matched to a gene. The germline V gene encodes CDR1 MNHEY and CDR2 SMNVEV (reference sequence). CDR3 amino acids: CASSLGQGDGYTF. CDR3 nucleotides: TGTGCCAGCAGTTTGGGACAGGGGGATGGCTACACCTTC.

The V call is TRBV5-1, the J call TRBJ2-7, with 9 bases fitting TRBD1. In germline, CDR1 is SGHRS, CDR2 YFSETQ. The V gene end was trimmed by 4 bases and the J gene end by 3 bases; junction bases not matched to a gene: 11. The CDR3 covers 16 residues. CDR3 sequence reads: CASSVQMGQGNYEQYF. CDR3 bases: TGCGCCAGCAGCGTCCAAATGGGACAGGGAAACTACGAGCAGTACTTC.

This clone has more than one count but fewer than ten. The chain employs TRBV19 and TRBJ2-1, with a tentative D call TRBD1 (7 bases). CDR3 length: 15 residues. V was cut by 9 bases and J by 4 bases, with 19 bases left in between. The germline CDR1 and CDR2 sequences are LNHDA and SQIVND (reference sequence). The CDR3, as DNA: TGTGCCAGCCTAGGGCAGGGGGGCGGGTACAATGAGCAGTTCTTC. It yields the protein CASLGQGGGYNEQFF.